The rows below give T cell receptor beta chains drawn from one sample of a study of T-cell reconstitution after alpha-beta-depleted transplantation in children. TCRdb analysed the PCR reads with MiXCR anew, one entry per CDR3 protein. The profile shows 250,000 to 300,000 distinct CDR3 sequences, approximately 10% of them singletons. Specimen: peripheral blood, collected 180 days after TCRalphabeta/CD19-depleted stem cell transplant. The receptor source for this set is a male patient aged 2-10 years who had a stem cell transplant for chronic granulomatous disease, so the T cells may come from the graft donor. Each CDR3 is given with its conserved first and last residue. The D gene is left open where the match is weak. Some rows mark clone size as missing; the rest say once, few, many or name a class of expanded clone.

v_gene	len	j_gene	d_gene	abundance	CDR3nt	CDR3aa
TRBV11-1	18	TRBJ2-2	-	many	TGTGCCAGCAGCCCGAATTCCCAGGACGCACACATCACCGGGGAGCTGTTTTTT	CASSPNSQDAHITGELFF
TRBV20-1	12	TRBJ1-2	TRBD1	many	TGCAGTGCTCACAGGGGGGACTATGGCTACACCTTC	CSAHRGDYGYTF
TRBV4-3	15	TRBJ2-1	TRBD1	many	TGCGCCAGCAGCCCAGACAGGGATCCCTACAATGAGCAGTTCTTC	CASSPDRDPYNEQFF
TRBV29-1	13	TRBJ1-3	-	many	TGCAGCGTTGAAGTTCGCGGAGGAAACACCATATATTTT	CSVEVRGGNTIYF
TRBV7-9	13	TRBJ2-5	-	many	TGTGCCACCGTGGACGGCCCTTTGGAGACCCAGTACTTC	CATVDGPLETQYF
TRBV7-3	14	TRBJ2-3	-	many	TGTGCCAGCAGCTCCACTGCGTACACAGATACGCAGTATTTT	CASSSTAYTDTQYF
TRBV27	13	TRBJ2-3	-	many	TGCGCCAGCAGCTTGTTAGGCACAGATACGCAGTATTTT	CASSLLGTDTQYF
TRBV6-2/TRBV6-3	15	TRBJ2-7	TRBD1	many	TGTGCCAGCAGTTATCAGGGGGCGAATCCCTACGAGCAGTACTTC	CASSYQGANPYEQYF
TRBV5-1	14	TRBJ1-1	-	many	TGCGCCAGCAGCCTGGACTGGGCGGGCACTGAAGCTTTCTTT	CASSLDWAGTEAFF
TRBV12-3/TRBV12-4	13	TRBJ1-4	-	many	TGTGCCAGCAGTGGCAGGGGCCGGGAAAAACTGTTTTTT	CASSGRGREKLFF
TRBV4-3	13	TRBJ2-7	-	many	TGCGCCAGCAGCCAAGGCCAGACCGGGGAGCAGTACTTC	CASSQGQTGEQYF
TRBV12-3/TRBV12-4	12	TRBJ1-6	-	many	TGTGCCAGCAGTCTTCAGGGTGCACCCCTCCACTTT	CASSLQGAPLHF
TRBV4-2	15	TRBJ2-7	TRBD2	-	TGTGCCAGCAGCCAAGGGGCCTCGGGAGGATTCGAGCAGTACTTC	CASSQGASGGFEQYF
TRBV19	15	TRBJ2-1	TRBD1	few	TGTGCCAGTAGTATTGGGCCAGGGGGTCGGAATGAGCAGTTCTTC	CASSIGPGGRNEQFF
TRBV4-3	17	TRBJ2-1	-	many	TGCGCCAGCAGCCAAGGAAGAGGGGGAGGGGGATACAATGAGCAGTTCTTC	CASSQGRGGGGYNEQFF
TRBV7-8	15	TRBJ2-1	-	many	TGTGCCAGCAGCCCGGATGTAGATGGGTACAATGAGCAGTTCTTC	CASSPDVDGYNEQFF
TRBV5-1	14	TRBJ2-7	TRBD1	many	TGCGCCAGCTCGACTGGGACAGGGGTCGACGAGCAGTACTTC	CASSTGTGVDEQYF
TRBV30	14	TRBJ2-3	-	few	TGTGCCTGGAGTTCCCCCAGACCGGGGGATACGCAGTATTTT	CAWSSPRPGDTQYF
TRBV10-3	14	TRBJ2-2	TRBD1	-	TGTGCCATCAGTGCCGGGACAGGGTTCGGGGAGCTGTTTTTT	CAISAGTGFGELFF
TRBV7-2	15	TRBJ2-7	-	many	TGTGCCAGCAGCACAGAACAAGGGGTTATCTACGAGCAGTACTTC	CASSTEQGVIYEQYF
TRBV12-3/TRBV12-4	13	TRBJ1-6	-	many	TGTGCCAGCGGCCTCGGGGGCGGATCACCCCTCCACTTT	CASGLGGGSPLHF
TRBV12-3/TRBV12-4	14	TRBJ2-1	TRBD1	many	TGTGCCACATTGTCGGACAGGTATTACAATGAGCAGTTCTTC	CATLSDRYYNEQFF
TRBV28	16	TRBJ2-7	TRBD2	many	TGTGCCAGCAGTCCGTGGACTAGCGGGAGGTTCCACGAGCAGTACTTC	CASSPWTSGRFHEQYF
TRBV6-2/TRBV6-3	17	TRBJ2-1	TRBD2	many	TGTGCCAGCCCTCACCGGTGGGGTAGCGGGGGTTACAATGAGCAGTTCTTC	CASPHRWGSGGYNEQFF
TRBV20-1	15	TRBJ2-1	TRBD1	many	TGCAGTGCTAGATTAGGGGACAGGGCCTACAATGAGCAGTTCTTC	CSARLGDRAYNEQFF
TRBV19	17	TRBJ1-5	TRBD1	-	TGTGCCTGTAGTATTACGCCAGGGGGCCTGAGCAATCAGCCCCAGCATTTT	CACSITPGGLSNQPQHF
TRBV4-1	14	TRBJ2-7	TRBD1	few	TGCGCCAGCAGCCACTCGAGACAGGGGGGCGAGCAGTACTTC	CASSHSRQGGEQYF
TRBV5-5	14	TRBJ2-7	-	many	TGTGCCAGCACCTTTGAGCGGGTCTCGTACGAGCAGTACTTC	CASTFERVSYEQYF
TRBV12-3/TRBV12-4	13	TRBJ1-2	TRBD1	-	TGTGCCAGCAGGGGACAGGGGGCCGGTGGCGACACCTTC	CASRGQGAGGDTF
TRBV12-2	19	TRBJ2-4	-	-	TGTGCAAGTCGCTTAGTGGACCCACCCGATCCTAGAGCCAAAAACATTCAGTACTTC	CASRLVDPPDPRAKNIQYF
TRBV18	15	TRBJ2-7	TRBD1	many	TGTGCCAGCTCAAGAGCCGGGACAGGGTTGAACGAGCAGTACTTC	CASSRAGTGLNEQYF
TRBV5-6	16	TRBJ1-2	TRBD1	many	TGTGCCAGCAGCCCCCAGGGACAGGGCCGGTACTATGGCTACACCTTC	CASSPQGQGRYYGYTF
TRBV7-8	16	TRBJ2-6	-	many	TGTGCCAGCAGCAGGGACCTTTCTCTTAGAGCCAACGTCCTGACTTTC	CASSRDLSLRANVLTF
TRBV27	14	TRBJ2-1	-	-	TGTGCCAGCAGTTATTGGGGCCCTAGGGATGAGCAGTTCTTC	CASSYWGPRDEQFF
TRBV30	13	TRBJ1-3	-	few	TGTGCCTGGAGTGTGGCCCTGGGAAACACCATATATTTT	CAWSVALGNTIYF
TRBV12-3/TRBV12-4	11	TRBJ2-3	-	many	TGTGCCAGCAGCCTGTGGTGGGCGCAGTATTTT	CASSLWWAQYF
TRBV20-1	17	TRBJ1-2	-	few	TGCTGTGCTAGAGTGGGGCGCGGGACCTTAGAAAACTATGGCTACACCTTC	CCARVGRGTLENYGYTF
TRBV29-1	12	TRBJ1-5	-	many	TGCAGCGTCCGGGACACGAATCAGCCCCAGCATTTT	CSVRDTNQPQHF
TRBV20-1	12	TRBJ2-5	-	many	TGCAGTGCTAGGTGGTTAGGAGAGACCCAGTACTTC	CSARWLGETQYF
TRBV20-1	15	TRBJ2-7	TRBD2	once	TGCAGTGCTCCCAAGGCCAGCGGGAGCTCCTACGAGCAGTACTTC	CSAPKASGSSYEQYF
TRBV27	18	TRBJ2-6	TRBD1	-	TGTGCCAGCAGTGCGTTCGGGACAGGCCCCTCTGGGGCCAACGTCCTGACTTTC	CASSAFGTGPSGANVLTF
TRBV7-2	16	TRBJ2-7	-	many	TGTGCCAGCAGCTTTTTTTCCGGAGGTGAGGACTACGAGCAGTACTTC	CASSFFSGGEDYEQYF
TRBV12-3/TRBV12-4	18	TRBJ1-4	TRBD1	many	TGTGCCAGCACCCTGACAGGGGGGGCCCTTGCAACTAATGAAAAACTGTTTTTT	CASTLTGGALATNEKLFF
TRBV7-9	14	TRBJ2-3	-	many	TGTGCCAGCAGACCCACCTCTAGCACAGATACGCAGTATTTT	CASRPTSSTDTQYF
TRBV25-1	14	TRBJ1-6	-	many	TGTGCCAGCCAGGCGGTATCCTATAATTCACCCCTCCACTTT	CASQAVSYNSPLHF
TRBV6-2/TRBV6-3	14	TRBJ2-5	-	many	TGTGCCAGCAGCACCCTCCGAGCACTGGAGACCCAGTACTTC	CASSTLRALETQYF
TRBV18	14	TRBJ2-3	-	few	TGTGCCAGCTCACCGCTCTTTAGCACAGATACGCAGTATTTT	CASSPLFSTDTQYF
TRBV7-3	15	TRBJ2-3	TRBD2	many	TGTGCCAGCAGCTTACTCGCGGGGGATACAGATACGCAGTATTTT	CASSLLAGDTDTQYF
TRBV28	15	TRBJ2-5	TRBD1	-	TGTGCCAGCAGTTATAGGCGACAGGGGGGAGAGACCCAGTACTTC	CASSYRRQGGETQYF
TRBV10-3	14	TRBJ2-7	TRBD2	many	TGTGCCATCAGTGAACTAGCGGGAGTATACGAGCAGTACTTC	CAISELAGVYEQYF
TRBV7-8	16	TRBJ2-6	-	many	TGTGCCAGCAGCTTAGTTCCGAACTCTGGGGCCAACGTCCTGACTTTC	CASSLVPNSGANVLTF
TRBV2	13	TRBJ1-4	-	many	TGTGCCAGCAACGGTGGCGGTAATGAAAAACTGTTTTTT	CASNGGGNEKLFF
TRBV6-1	13	TRBJ1-1	-	many	TGTGCCAGCAGTGCCAAGGGGGGAACTGAAGCTTTCTTT	CASSAKGGTEAFF
TRBV5-5	15	TRBJ1-2	TRBD1	many	TGTGCCAGCAGCTTATACGACAGGGCCCTCTATGGCTACACCTTC	CASSLYDRALYGYTF
TRBV20-1	14	TRBJ2-5	TRBD2	many	TGCAGTGCTACAGACCCTCGGGGGGTAGAGACCCAGTACTTC	CSATDPRGVETQYF
TRBV5-5	13	TRBJ2-3	-	many	TGTGCCAGCACCTCCCGGGGTGCAGATACGCAGTATTTT	CASTSRGADTQYF
TRBV7-6	16	TRBJ2-5	TRBD1	many	TGTGCCAGCAGGAACAGGGGGCGCGGGATCCAAGAGACCCAGTACTTC	CASRNRGRGIQETQYF
TRBV21-1	16	TRBJ2-7	-	many	TGTGCCAGCAGCAATCAAGGGAGAACCTTTACCTACGAGCAGTACTTC	CASSNQGRTFTYEQYF
TRBV20-1	13	TRBJ2-1	-	many	TGCAGTGCTAGTGTGGGGATTGACTGGGAGCAGTTCTTC	CSASVGIDWEQFF
TRBV5-1	15	TRBJ2-4	-	many	TGCGCCAGCAGCTCCGGCCTGCGTGCTGCTAACATTCAGTACTTC	CASSSGLRAANIQYF